The rows below give T cell receptor beta chains drawn from one sample of a study of T-cell memory formation after mild COVID-19. MiXCR, run by TCRdb on the 5' RACE reads, gives a single entry per CDR3 protein. The profile covers 180,000 or so distinct CDR3 sequences, with roughly 17% appearing a single time and under 2.5% taken by the ten largest. Sequencing used PBMCs or a T cell subset sorted from them (not recorded which). All receptors come from an adult woman who had mild COVID-19 (a few samples of this study predate the infection). Cell type and time point are not known. CDR3s include the opening cysteine and the closing phenylalanine or tryptophan. The D gene is left open where the match is weak. Clone size is given for some rows only: seen once, a few or many times, or a class if the clone is expanded.

j_call d_call v_call clone_size cdr3_nt cdr3_aa
TRBJ2-1 . TRBV29-1 . TGCAGCGTCCTGACTCCCCTGGTCCCCTACAATGAGCAGTTCTTC CSVLTPLVPYNEQFF
TRBJ2-2 TRBD1 TRBV5-1 few TGCGCCAGCAGCTTTCGACAGGGGACCGGGGAGCTGTTTTTT CASSFRQGTGELFF
TRBJ2-2 . TRBV5-1 . TGCGCCAGCAGCTTGGCGGTTGGAGCCTACACCGGGGAGCTGTTTTTT CASSLAVGAYTGELFF
TRBJ1-1 TRBD1 TRBV5-1 . TGCGCCAGCAGCTCTCCAACGACAGGGAGTACTGAAGCTTTCTTT CASSSPTTGSTEAFF
TRBJ2-5 . TRBV7-2 few TGTGCCAGCAGTTATGGGGGGTCCAAGGGGACCCAGTACTTC CASSYGGSKGTQYF
TRBJ2-1 . TRBV29-1 many TGCAGCGTTGAAAAGATGACAGGAGGACTCCGCAATGAGCAGTTCTTC CSVEKMTGGLRNEQFF
TRBJ2-5 . TRBV20-1 . TGCAGTGTTCAAACAGGGATACAAGAGACCCAGTACTTC CSVQTGIQETQYF
TRBJ2-7 TRBD1 TRBV6-1 few TGTGCCAGCAGCGATAACCAGCCAGGACAGGGGCCGTACTTC CASSDNQPGQGPYF
TRBJ2-1 . TRBV5-1 few TGCGCCAGCAGCAAAAGAGTCAATGAGCAGTTCTTC CASSKRVNEQFF
TRBJ1-3 . TRBV11-2 many TGTGCCAGCAGCAAACAGACAGGCTCCTCTGGAAACACCATATATTTT CASSKQTGSSGNTIYF
TRBJ2-7 . TRBV5-1 . TGCGCCAGCAGCTTGGATAACAGGAGCTCCTACGAGCAGTACTTC CASSLDNRSSYEQYF
TRBJ1-2 . TRBV6-1 . TGTGCCAGCAGTGAAGTCAGGGCTAGTGACTATGGCTACACCTTC CASSEVRASDYGYTF
TRBJ2-5 TRBD2 TRBV27 few TGTGCCAGCAATACAGCGGGAGATACGAAGACCCAGTACTTC CASNTAGDTKTQYF
TRBJ2-5 . TRBV7-3 few TGTGCCAGCAGCTCGGACAGCTTTGGGACCCAGTACTTC CASSSDSFGTQYF
TRBJ1-1 . TRBV12-3/TRBV12-4 . TGTGCCAGCAGTTCCCCTGGGAGGGGTATGAACACTGAAGCTTTCTTT CASSSPGRGMNTEAFF
TRBJ2-4 . TRBV7-2 few TGTGCCAGCAGCTTAACGCCCGTCTTTCAGTACTTC CASSLTPVFQYF
TRBJ2-1 TRBD1 TRBV6-6 few TGTGCCAGCAGTTACTACGACAGGGTGGCGCAGTTCTTC CASSYYDRVAQFF
TRBJ2-2 . TRBV4-3 few TGCGCCAGCAGCCTTGAGGTTTTAGGAAACACCGGGGAGCTGTTTTTT CASSLEVLGNTGELFF
TRBJ2-6 . TRBV6-2/TRBV6-3 . TGTGCCAGCAGTTACTTAACTGGCTCCTCTGGGGCCAACGTCCTGACTTTC CASSYLTGSSGANVLTF
TRBJ2-3 . TRBV9 few TGTGCCAGCAGCGTAGATGCCAGGGGAGACACAGATACGCAGTATTTT CASSVDARGDTDTQYF
TRBJ2-5 . TRBV7-9 . TGTGCCAGCAGCCTCCCTGTCCGGGGTCAGACCCAGTACTTC CASSLPVRGQTQYF
TRBJ1-1 TRBD1 TRBV7-9 few TGTGCCAGCAGCCCAAAAGGACAGGGGGGGGCTGAAGCTTTCTTT CASSPKGQGGAEAFF
TRBJ2-1 . TRBV11-1 few TGTGCCAGCAGCCCCCTGTGGGTAGGCGATGAGCAGTTCTTC CASSPLWVGDEQFF
TRBJ2-7 . TRBV12-3/TRBV12-4 few TGTGCCAGCAGCCGGGGGGCTAGTTCCTACGAGCAGTACTTC CASSRGASSYEQYF
TRBJ1-2 TRBD1 TRBV7-9 few TGTGCCAGCAGCTCCCGGACAGGGATCTACACCTTC CASSSRTGIYTF
TRBJ2-1 TRBD2 TRBV6-2/TRBV6-3 . TGTGCCAGCAGTTCCGGACTAGCGGGTCTAACTGAGCAGTTCTTC CASSSGLAGLTEQFF
TRBJ2-7 . TRBV12-3/TRBV12-4 . TGTGCCAGCAGTTTTACCGGGAGTCATCGAGAGCAGTACTTC CASSFTGSHREQYF
TRBJ2-3 . TRBV24-1 . TGTGCCACCAGTGGGAGGGGGCGGACAGATACGCAGTATTTT CATSGRGRTDTQYF
TRBJ2-1 . TRBV5-1 . TGCGCCAGCAGCTTGGAAGGGGCGCAGTTCTTC CASSLEGAQFF
TRBJ2-5 . TRBV5-1 few TGCGCCAGCAGCTTGACAGGGCGTACTCAAGAGACCCAGTACTTC CASSLTGRTQETQYF
TRBJ2-1 . TRBV24-1 few TGTGCCACCAAGGCCCGGGACGGAAATTACAATGAGCAGTTCTTC CATKARDGNYNEQFF
TRBJ2-1 TRBD2 TRBV4-2 few TGTGCCAGCAGAGGACTAGCGGGGGGAGACAATGAGCAGTTCTTC CASRGLAGGDNEQFF
TRBJ2-1 . TRBV18 few TGTGCCAGCTCACCCCAGGCAGGAAATGAGCAGTTCTTC CASSPQAGNEQFF
TRBJ1-1 TRBD1 TRBV29-1 . TGCAGCGTTGAGAATCGACAGGGAGGGGCAGCTTTCTTT CSVENRQGGAAFF
TRBJ2-7 . TRBV5-1 . TGCGCCAGCAGCTTCAGCGAGCCCCCTTACGAGCAGTACTTC CASSFSEPPYEQYF
TRBJ2-1 . TRBV5-4 few TGTGCCAGCAGCTTGGCCGAACCTGGAGGGGGTAATGAGCAGTTCTTC CASSLAEPGGGNEQFF
TRBJ1-2 . TRBV2 . TGTGCCAGCAGGGAACAGGCTAACTATGGCTACACCTTC CASREQANYGYTF
TRBJ2-7 TRBD2 TRBV7-2 few TGTGCCAGCAGCTGGGGGGGAGTGGCCTACGAGCAGTACTTC CASSWGGVAYEQYF
TRBJ2-4 TRBD2 TRBV19 . TGTGCCACCAGGCCCCCAACTAGCGGGAGGGGTGGCATTCAGTACTTC CATRPPTSGRGGIQYF
TRBJ2-3 TRBD2 TRBV20-1 few TGCAGTGTCCCGACTAGCAGGAGCACAGATACGCAGTATTTT CSVPTSRSTDTQYF
TRBJ2-1 . TRBV12-3/TRBV12-4 few TGTGCCAGCAGCAAGGACAGAAGAACCTACAATGAGCAGTTCTTC CASSKDRRTYNEQFF
TRBJ2-1 TRBD2 TRBV7-2 many TGTGCCAGCAGCCAAGGCCAGGGGCTAGCGGGGGCCAGGAGCTCCTACAATGAGCAGTTCTTC CASSQGQGLAGARSSYNEQFF